A selection of T cell receptor beta chains follows, all from one sample in a study of cytomegalovirus exposure and HLA in healthy donors. Data came from immunoSEQ multiplex PCR; TCRdb stores just in-frame clones and leaves some out. This table has about 100,000 clones, 85% to 90% appearing once. The sample taken for sequencing was PBMCs. Every receptor here comes from a man aged 30 to 39 in good health and CMV-seronegative. The CDR3 runs from the conserved cysteine through the conserved F or W. The D gene is left open where the match is weak. Where a row states a size, it is once, few, many or the class of an expanded clone; other rows omit it.

cdr3_aa: CSVVGRGEQYF
cdr3_nt: TGCAGCGTTGTTGGCCGGGGCGAGCAGTACTTC
clone_size: NA
v_call: TRBV29-1
j_call: TRBJ2-7
d_call: NA

cdr3_aa: CASSGTQYANTGELFF
cdr3_nt: TGCGCCAGCAGCGGGACACAGTACGCGAACACCGGGGAGCTGTTTTTT
clone_size: NA
v_call: TRBV5-1
j_call: TRBJ2-2
d_call: NA

cdr3_aa: CASSPPRRGGNEQFF
cdr3_nt: TGTGCCAGTAGTCCCCCCCGGCGGGGGGGCAATGAGCAGTTCTTC
clone_size: few
v_call: TRBV19
j_call: TRBJ2-1
d_call: TRBD2

cdr3_aa: CASGSPGTSGDEQFF
cdr3_nt: TGTGCTAGTGGTTCTCCCGGGACTAGCGGGGATGAGCAGTTCTTC
clone_size: NA
v_call: TRBV12-5
j_call: TRBJ2-1
d_call: TRBD2

cdr3_aa: CASRLGQDEQYF
cdr3_nt: TGTGCCAGCAGATTGGGACAGGACGAGCAGTACTTC
clone_size: NA
v_call: TRBV5-6
j_call: TRBJ2-7
d_call: TRBD1

cdr3_aa: CASSVEEGPYGYTF
cdr3_nt: TGTGCCAGCAGCGTAGAGGAGGGGCCCTATGGCTACACCTTC
clone_size: NA
v_call: TRBV9
j_call: TRBJ1-2
d_call: NA

cdr3_aa: CASSHAGRQETQYF
cdr3_nt: TGTGCCAGCAGTCATGCGGGGCGCCAAGAGACCCAGTACTTC
clone_size: NA
v_call: TRBV5-4
j_call: TRBJ2-5
d_call: NA

cdr3_aa: CAISESGRGAQHF
cdr3_nt: TGTGCCATCAGTGAGTCGGGGCGGGGTGCCCAGCATTTT
clone_size: NA
v_call: TRBV10-3
j_call: TRBJ1-5
d_call: NA

cdr3_aa: CATSRTDSSQPQHF
cdr3_nt: TGTGCCACCAGCAGAACTGACAGCTCTCAGCCCCAGCATTTT
clone_size: NA
v_call: TRBV15
j_call: TRBJ1-5
d_call: NA

cdr3_aa: CASSPGLAYNEQFF
cdr3_nt: TGCGCCAGCAGCCCGGGACTAGCTTACAATGAGCAGTTCTTC
clone_size: NA
v_call: TRBV5-1
j_call: TRBJ2-1
d_call: TRBD2

cdr3_aa: CASSALGEGNQPQHF
cdr3_nt: TGTGCCAGCAGTGCGTTGGGGGAGGGCAATCAGCCCCAGCATTTT
clone_size: NA
v_call: TRBV6-1
j_call: TRBJ1-5
d_call: NA

cdr3_aa: CASSAPGTSAPEAFF
cdr3_nt: TGTGCCAGTAGTGCACCCGGGACATCGGCACCTGAAGCTTTCTTT
clone_size: NA
v_call: TRBV19
j_call: TRBJ1-1
d_call: NA

cdr3_aa: CASKQTGLAGNEQFF
cdr3_nt: TGTGCCAGTAAGCAAACAGGGCTAGCGGGCAATGAGCAGTTCTTC
clone_size: NA
v_call: TRBV19
j_call: TRBJ2-1
d_call: TRBD2

cdr3_aa: CASSSGAGEQYF
cdr3_nt: TGTGCCAGCAGTTCAGGGGCGGGCGAGCAGTACTTC
clone_size: NA
v_call: TRBV6-5
j_call: TRBJ2-7
d_call: NA

cdr3_aa: CSVGTASNQPQHF
cdr3_nt: TGCAGCGTTGGGACAGCTAGCAATCAGCCCCAGCATTTT
clone_size: NA
v_call: TRBV29-1
j_call: TRBJ1-5
d_call: NA

cdr3_aa: CSVDMTGFYEQYF
cdr3_nt: TGCAGCGTCGATATGACAGGTTTCTACGAGCAGTACTTC
clone_size: NA
v_call: TRBV29-1
j_call: TRBJ2-7
d_call: NA

cdr3_aa: CASGSGRSQETQYF
cdr3_nt: TGTGCCAGTGGTAGCGGGAGAAGCCAAGAGACCCAGTACTTC
clone_size: NA
v_call: TRBV5-4
j_call: TRBJ2-5
d_call: TRBD2

cdr3_aa: CASSLSGGRQAEAFF
cdr3_nt: TGTGCCAGCAGCTTGTCAGGGGGCCGGCAGGCTGAAGCTTTCTTT
clone_size: NA
v_call: TRBV7-9
j_call: TRBJ1-1
d_call: TRBD1

cdr3_aa: CATSRLAGDVRVGANVLTF
cdr3_nt: TGTGCCACCAGCAGGCTAGCAGGGGATGTGAGGGTTGGGGCCAACGTCCTGACTTTC
clone_size: NA
v_call: TRBV15
j_call: TRBJ2-6
d_call: NA

cdr3_aa: CASSFGTGAVGEQYF
cdr3_nt: TGTGCCAGCAGTTTTGGGACAGGGGCAGTCGGCGAGCAGTACTTC
clone_size: few
v_call: TRBV27
j_call: TRBJ2-7
d_call: TRBD1

cdr3_aa: CASGRDRDLAKNIQYF
cdr3_nt: TGTGCCAGCGGCCGGGACAGGGACTTAGCCAAAAACATTCAGTACTTC
clone_size: NA
v_call: TRBV7-2
j_call: TRBJ2-4
d_call: TRBD1

cdr3_aa: CASSQEGLARSSYEQYF
cdr3_nt: TGCGCCAGCAGCCAAGAAGGGCTAGCGCGTAGCTCCTACGAGCAGTACTTC
clone_size: NA
v_call: TRBV4-1
j_call: TRBJ2-7
d_call: NA

cdr3_aa: CASSSTGMVNQPQHF
cdr3_nt: TGTGCCAGCAGTTCTACAGGGATGGTCAATCAGCCCCAGCATTTT
clone_size: NA
v_call: TRBV6-5
j_call: TRBJ1-5
d_call: NA

cdr3_aa: CASSVQGAYGYTF
cdr3_nt: TGTGCCAGCAGTGTACAGGGGGCGTATGGCTACACCTTC
clone_size: NA
v_call: TRBV27
j_call: TRBJ1-2
d_call: TRBD1

cdr3_aa: CASSQRSEIEKLFF
cdr3_nt: TGTGCCAGCAGCCAACGATCGGAGATAGAAAAACTGTTTTTT
clone_size: NA
v_call: TRBV4-2
j_call: TRBJ1-4
d_call: NA

cdr3_aa: CASSDSAGDTEAFF
cdr3_nt: TGTGCCAGCAGTGACTCAGCGGGGGACACTGAAGCTTTCTTT
clone_size: NA
v_call: TRBV6-4
j_call: TRBJ1-1
d_call: NA

cdr3_aa: CASRADPAPETQYF
cdr3_nt: TGTGCCAGCAGGGCGGATCCGGCCCCAGAGACCCAGTACTTC
clone_size: NA
v_call: TRBV2
j_call: TRBJ2-5
d_call: NA

cdr3_aa: CASSYPGSGAFF
cdr3_nt: TGTGCCAGCAGTTACCCGGGTAGTGGGGCTTTCTTT
clone_size: NA
v_call: TRBV11-2
j_call: TRBJ1-1
d_call: NA

cdr3_aa: CASSQEERAGYTF
cdr3_nt: TGTGCCAGCAGCCAAGAGGAGCGGGCTGGCTACACCTTC
clone_size: once
v_call: TRBV14
j_call: TRBJ1-2
d_call: NA

cdr3_aa: CASREFSYNEQFF
cdr3_nt: TGTGCCAGCAGGGAGTTCTCCTACAATGAGCAGTTCTTC
clone_size: NA
v_call: TRBV5-4
j_call: TRBJ2-1
d_call: NA

cdr3_aa: CASSQWDRGLEETQYF
cdr3_nt: TGCGCCAGCAGCCAATGGGACAGGGGGTTGGAAGAGACCCAGTACTTC
clone_size: NA
v_call: TRBV4-1
j_call: TRBJ2-5
d_call: TRBD1

cdr3_aa: CASSLYIGGDTQYF
cdr3_nt: TGCGCCAGCAGCTTGTATATCGGAGGGGATACGCAGTATTTT
clone_size: NA
v_call: TRBV5-1
j_call: TRBJ2-3
d_call: NA

cdr3_aa: CASSLALAGGPKYF
cdr3_nt: TGTGCCAGCAGCTTAGCTCTAGCGGGAGGACCTAAGTACTTC
clone_size: NA
v_call: TRBV7-6
j_call: TRBJ2-7
d_call: TRBD2

cdr3_aa: CASSLYSESSYEQYF
cdr3_nt: TGTGCCAGCAGCTTATATAGCGAAAGCTCCTACGAGCAGTACTTC
clone_size: NA
v_call: TRBV7-2
j_call: TRBJ2-7
d_call: NA

cdr3_aa: CASTPGTGVGGYTF
cdr3_nt: TGTGCCAGTACACCCGGGACAGGGGTTGGAGGCTACACCTTC
clone_size: once
v_call: TRBV2
j_call: TRBJ1-2
d_call: TRBD1

cdr3_aa: CASSLDFNFGGGTEAFF
cdr3_nt: TGTGCCAGCAGCTTAGATTTTAATTTTGGGGGGGGCACTGAAGCTTTCTTT
clone_size: NA
v_call: TRBV7-9
j_call: TRBJ1-1
d_call: NA

cdr3_aa: CASSLTSERKTQYF
cdr3_nt: TGCGCCAGCAGCTTGACTAGCGAAAGAAAGACCCAGTACTTC
clone_size: once
v_call: TRBV5-1
j_call: TRBJ2-5
d_call: TRBD2

cdr3_aa: CASSPSLVTSGRGHEQYF
cdr3_nt: TGTGCCAGCAGTCCGTCTCTGGTAACTAGCGGGAGGGGCCACGAGCAGTACTTC
clone_size: few
v_call: TRBV27
j_call: TRBJ2-7
d_call: TRBD2

cdr3_aa: CATSRDFAASEKLFF
cdr3_nt: TGTGCCACCAGCAGAGATTTTGCGGCATCTGAAAAACTGTTTTTT
clone_size: NA
v_call: TRBV15
j_call: TRBJ1-4
d_call: NA

cdr3_aa: CASSSGGINEQYF
cdr3_nt: TGTGCCAGCAGCAGCGGGGGGATCAACGAGCAGTACTTC
clone_size: few
v_call: TRBV7-3
j_call: TRBJ2-7
d_call: TRBD2

cdr3_aa: CASSTGEETQYF
cdr3_nt: TGTGCCAGCAGCACGGGGGAAGAGACCCAGTACTTC
clone_size: NA
v_call: TRBV27
j_call: TRBJ2-5
d_call: NA

cdr3_aa: CASSRGAPGEKLFF
cdr3_nt: TGTGCCAGCAGCCGGGGGGCCCCAGGTGAAAAACTGTTTTTT
clone_size: NA
v_call: TRBV28
j_call: TRBJ1-4
d_call: NA

cdr3_aa: CASSVQGPGVMDTQYF
cdr3_nt: TGTGCCAGCAGCGTACAGGGGCCGGGCGTCATGGATACGCAGTATTTT
clone_size: NA
v_call: TRBV9
j_call: TRBJ2-3
d_call: NA

cdr3_aa: CASSASWGLTEAFF
cdr3_nt: TGTGCCAGCAGCGCCTCCTGGGGCCTCACTGAAGCTTTCTTT
clone_size: NA
v_call: TRBV9
j_call: TRBJ1-1
d_call: NA

cdr3_aa: CATSSGTSGIYEQYF
cdr3_nt: TGTGCCACCAGCTCAGGGACTAGCGGGATTTACGAGCAGTACTTC
clone_size: once
v_call: TRBV15
j_call: TRBJ2-7
d_call: TRBD2